The 2 T cell receptor beta chains below were found in one sample sequenced in a study of T cells after yellow fever vaccination. One entry per CDR3 protein results from TCRdb running MiXCR on the 5' RACE reads. The repertoire holds some 220,000 distinct CDR3 sequences, approximately 3.2% seen once, with less than 3.5% in the top ten. Sequenced here: CD4+ T cells sorted from PBMCs, sampled 10 days after the yellow fever booster vaccination. The receptors come from a young man who received the YFV17D yellow fever vaccine.

V gene TRBV20-1 combines with J gene TRBJ2-2, with unresolved D. This CDR3 contains 14 residues. Germline V gene data show CDR1 as DFQATT and CDR2 as SNEGSKA (reference sequence). V was trimmed by 2 bases and J by 3 bases, leaving 10 bases between them. This chain's CDR3 is CSARKHGYTGELFF. The CDR3 DNA reads TGCAGTGCTAGAAAGCATGGGTACACCGGGGAGCTGTTTTTT.

The chain carries TRBV7-9 and TRBJ2-4; D gene uncertain. Germline-derived CDR1 and CDR2 are SEHNR and FQNEAQ (reference sequence). This CDR3 has 15 residues. Trimming took 5 bases from V and 0 from J, leaving 11 bases between them. CDR3 in DNA: TGTGCCAGCAGCCGGGTCCCCTTAGCCAAAAACATTCAGTACTTC. Its translation is CASSRVPLAKNIQYF.